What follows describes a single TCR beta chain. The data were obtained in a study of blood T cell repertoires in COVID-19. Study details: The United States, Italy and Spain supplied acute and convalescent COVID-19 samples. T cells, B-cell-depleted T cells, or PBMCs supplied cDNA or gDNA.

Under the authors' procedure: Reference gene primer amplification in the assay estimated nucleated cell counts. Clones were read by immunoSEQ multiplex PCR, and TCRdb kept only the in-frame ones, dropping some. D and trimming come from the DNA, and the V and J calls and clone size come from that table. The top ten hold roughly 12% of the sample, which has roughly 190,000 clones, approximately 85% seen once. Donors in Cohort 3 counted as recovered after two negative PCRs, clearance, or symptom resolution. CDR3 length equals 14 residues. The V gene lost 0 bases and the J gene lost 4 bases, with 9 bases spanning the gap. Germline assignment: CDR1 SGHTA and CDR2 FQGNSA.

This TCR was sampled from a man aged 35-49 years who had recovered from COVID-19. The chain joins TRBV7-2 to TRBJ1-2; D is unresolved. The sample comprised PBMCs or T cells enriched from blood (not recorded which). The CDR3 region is CASSLARASYGYTF. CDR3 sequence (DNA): TGTGCCAGCAGCTTAGCGCGGGCTTCCTATGGCTACACCTTC.